Listed here are 30 T cell receptor beta chains from one sample, sequenced in a study of T cells in Graves' hyperthyroidism and ophthalmopathy. Amplification of TCR beta CDR3 regions used RNA as the template. HTBI primers drove first-round RT-PCR of the TCR CDR3. TCRdb passed the multiplex PCR reads through MiXCR, listing each CDR3 protein once. The sample consists of fewer than 450,000 distinct CDR3 sequences, approximately 18% of them appearing once. The sequenced sample was blood. These TCRs come from a woman aged 25 to 39 with Graves' hyperthyroidism that later progressed to Graves' ophthalmopathy.

This clonotype was counted many times. The chain has TRBV30 and TRBJ1-1; the D gene is possibly TRBD1 (5 bases). Trimming took off 3 bases at V and 0 bases at J, with 11 bases between the two ends. In germline, CDR1 is GTSNPN, CDR2 SVGIG (reference sequence). The length of the CDR3 is 14 residues. DNA of the CDR3: TGTGCCTGGAGAGCAGGGTCCATGAACACTGAAGCTTTCTTT. This translates into CAWRAGSMNTEAFF.

This clonotype appeared many times. V is TRBV7-9 and J is TRBJ2-2, with TRBD2 matching over 13 bases. Trimming cost V 4 bases and J 5 bases; bases outside gene matches: 1. This CDR3 spans 15 amino acids. CDR1 and CDR2 (germline): SEHNR, FQNEAQ (reference sequence). In DNA form, the CDR3 reads TGTGCCAGCAGCTCGACTAGCGGGGGGACCGGGGAGCTGTTTTTT. Its protein product is CASSSTSGGTGELFF. The full variable domain, with the rest looked up from reference TRBV7-9 and TRBJ2-2, is DTGVSQNPRHKITKRGQNVTFRCDPISEHNRLYWYRQTLGQGPEFLTYFQNEAQLEKSRLLSDRFSAERPKGSFSTLEIQRTEQGDSAMYLCASSSTSGGTGELFFGEGSRLTVL.

The rearrangement uses TRBV27 and TRBJ2-7, with D perhaps TRBD1 (5 bases). Germline V gene lookup returns CDR1 MNHEY and CDR2 SMNVEV (reference sequence). The CDR3 has 13 amino acids. Trimming removed 6 bases from V and 2 bases from J, with 11 bases in between. Here the CDR3 reads CASSPGIAYEQYF. For the CDR3, the DNA is TGTGCCAGCAGCCCAGGGATAGCCTACGAGCAGTACTTC.

This clonotype was detected many times. The CDR3 region is CASQTGTGGRNEQFF. Here the CDR3 DNA reads TGTGCCAGCCAGACCGGGACAGGGGGTCGCAATGAGCAGTTCTTC. This chain joins TRBV28 and TRBJ2-1; 11 bases match TRBD1. Looked up from germline, CDR1 is MDHEN and CDR2 is SYDVKM. CDR3 size: 15 residues. Trimming cost V 8 bases and J 6 bases; bases outside gene matches: 9.

This clonotype was found many times. The chain joins TRBV5-6 to TRBJ2-5; D may be TRBD1 (6 bases). This CDR3 region has 14 residues. The germline CDR1 and CDR2 sequences are SGHDT and YYEEEE. V dropped 5 bases and J dropped 10 bases, with 21 bases sitting between them. CDR3 coding DNA: TGTGCCAGCAGGCATACAGGGTCAGATAGGGGCCAGTACTTC. As protein: CASRHTGSDRGQYF.

As regards this clonotype: This could be a read error, since a much larger clone is one nucleotide away. The V gene is TRBV6-2 or TRBV6-3, the J gene TRBJ2-5; TRBD2 is a possible D gene (5 bases). The CDR3 sequence is 17 residues long. CDR1 MNHEY and CDR2 SVGEGT come from the germline V gene. Trimming took off 5 bases at V and 3 bases at J, with 22 bases between the two ends. In DNA form, the CDR3 reads TGTGCCAGCAGTCATTTCAGGTCGGACTGGAGAGAAGAGACCCAGTACTTC. It yields the protein CASSHFRSDWREETQYF.

This clonotype was observed many times. The chain links TRBV5-8 to TRBJ2-1; TRBD2 matches at 7 bases. J lost 7 bases, V lost 5 bases, and 24 bases had no gene match. CDR1 is SGHTS and CDR2 is YDEGEE in the germline V gene. The CDR3 extends over 19 amino acids. CDR3 DNA: TGTGCCAGCAGACGCCTTGCCCCCTTTATGCGGGAGCTGGGGAATGAGCAGTTCTTC. Translated, it gives CASRRLAPFMRELGNEQFF.

The chain employs TRBV15 and TRBJ1-3; no reliable D call. CDR3 size: 15 residues. Germline CDR1 is LNHNV and CDR2 is YYDKDF (reference sequence). The V gene lost 1 base and the J gene lost 8 bases, with 15 bases spanning the gap. CDR3: CATSRGWIQADTIYF. CDR3 bases: TGTGCCACCAGCAGAGGGTGGATCCAGGCAGACACCATATATTTT. Using reference TRBV15 and TRBJ1-3 for the parts outside the CDR3, the full variable domain is DAMVIQNPRYQVTQFGKPVTLSCSQTLNHNVMYWYQQKSSQAPKLLFHYYDKDFNNEADTPDNFQSRRPNTSFCFLDIRSPGLGDTAMYLCATSRGWIQADTIYFGEGSWLTVV.

The chain has TRBV7-3 and TRBJ2-7, with TRBD2 identical over 7 bases. CDR1 SGHTA and CDR2 FQGTGA come from the germline V gene. Trimming at V came to 1 base and at J to 3 bases, leaving 6 bases not matched to a gene. The CDR3 is 15 amino acids. CDR3 sequence (DNA): TGTGCCAGCAGCTTAAGGGCGGGAGCCGACTACGAGCAGTACTTC. It encodes CASSLRAGADYEQYF.

This clonotype was observed many times. The genes are TRBV7-9 and TRBJ2-1; 8 bases are shared with TRBD1. Germline values: CDR1 SEHNR, CDR2 FQNEAQ (reference sequence). Unmatched junction bases numbered 6, after V lost 3 bases and J lost 8 bases. The CDR3 length is 14 residues. CDR3 amino acids: CASSFLDRGDEQFF. In nucleotides, the CDR3 is TGTGCCAGCAGCTTCCTCGACAGGGGTGATGAGCAGTTCTTC.

There are many counts of this clonotype. The V call is TRBV13, the J call TRBJ1-6, with 8 bases matching TRBD1. CDR1 and CDR2 (germline): PRHDT, FYEKMQ (reference sequence). Trimming removed 0 bases from V and 6 bases from J; junction bases left unmatched: 4. This CDR3 has 16 amino acids. The CDR3 DNA is TGTGCCAGCAGCTTAGGGCCAGGGGGCGGTAATTCACCCCTCCACTTT. It translates to CASSLGPGGGNSPLHF. The whole variable domain, remainder taken from reference TRBV13 and TRBJ1-6, is AAGVIQSPRHLIKEKRETATLKCYPIPRHDTVYWYQQGPGQDPQFLISFYEKMQSDKGSIPDRFSAQQFSDYHSELNMSSLELGDSALYFCASSLGPGGGNSPLHFGNGTRLTVT.

The sample holds many counts of this clonotype. This chain links TRBV20-1 with TRBJ2-3; 8 positions agree with TRBD1. In germline, CDR1 is DFQATT, CDR2 SNEGSKA (reference sequence). The CDR3 contains 15 residues. The J segment lost 6 bases and the V segment lost 5 bases, leaving 13 bases of the junction unmatched. The DNA for the CDR3 is TGCAGTGCTCTCGACAGGGGTGATCTTGGTGATACGCAGTATTTT. This codes for CSALDRGDLGDTQYF.

This clonotype was seen at least ten times. The chain combines TRBV2 with TRBJ1-6, with 7 bases lining up with TRBD1. In germline, CDR1 is SNHLY, CDR2 FYNNEI. The CDR3 is made up of 18 amino acids. Trimming removed 5 bases from V and 7 bases from J; junction bases left unmatched: 17. As DNA, the CDR3 is TGTGCCAGCAGTCGATCTCCTCCCGGGACAGCGGAAAATTCACCCCTCCACTTT. Residues: CASSRSPPGTAENSPLHF. Supplemented by reference TRBV2 and TRBJ1-6, the full variable domain reads EPEVTQTPSHQVTQMGQEVILRCVPISNHLYFYWYRQILGQKVEFLVSFYNNEISEKSEIFDDQFSVERPDGSNFTLKIRSTKLEDSAMYFCASSRSPPGTAENSPLHFGNGTRLTVT.

This clonotype was found many times. The chain uses TRBV28 and TRBJ2-3, with a possible D match to TRBD1 (5 bases). Germline lookup yields CDR1 MDHEN and CDR2 SYDVKM. The CDR3 contains 15 residues. Trimming pared 6 bases from V and 0 bases from J, leaving 13 bases between. The CDR3 spells CASRDQGASTDTQYF. The CDR3 coding sequence is TGTGCCAGCAGAGATCAGGGTGCTAGCACAGATACGCAGTATTTT.

This clonotype was detected many times. The CDR3, as DNA: TGTGCCCTCTCCCGGGGACTAAACACCGGGGAGCTGTTTTTT. Its protein is CALSRGLNTGELFF. The rearrangement joins TRBV2 to TRBJ2-2; TRBD2 agrees at 7 bases. This CDR3 contains 14 residues. Trimming cost V 11 bases and J 2 bases; bases outside gene matches: 8. The germline gives CDR1 SNHLY, CDR2 FYNNEI.

At least ten counts were recorded for this clonotype. CDR3 DNA: TGTGCCAGCAGCGGGGAGGGCACTGAAGCTTTCTTT. This sequence encodes CASSGEGTEAFF. The chain uses TRBV3-1 and TRBJ1-1; no definite D call. This CDR3 region has 12 residues. The germline V and J ends were trimmed by 5 bases and 4 bases, with 8 bases remaining between them. Looked up from germline, CDR1 is LGHDT and CDR2 is YNNKEL (reference sequence).

This clonotype was counted a few times. CDR3 sequence (DNA): TGTGCCATCAGTGAAGTCGGGACAGGGGACACTGAAGCTTTCTTT. Translated: CAISEVGTGDTEAFF. The genes are TRBV10-3 and TRBJ1-1; 10 nucleotides line up with TRBD1. The CDR3 consists of 15 residues. Per germline, CDR1 ENHRY and CDR2 SYGVKD. Trimming cost V 3 bases and J 3 bases; bases outside gene matches: 4.

The chain combines TRBV30 with TRBJ2-5, with 7 bases that match TRBD2. V gave up 5 bases and J gave up 1 base; unmatched junction bases: 4. Germline V CDR1 and CDR2: GTSNPN, SVGIG (reference sequence). This CDR3 spans 13 amino acids. CDR3 in amino acids: CAWAGATQETQYF. CDR3 DNA: TGTGCCTGGGCGGGAGCTACCCAAGAGACCCAGTACTTC.

This clonotype showed up many times. V gene TRBV20-1 combines with J gene TRBJ2-4, with D unresolved. Trimming stripped 3 bases from V and 7 bases from J, with 13 bases between. Germline assignment: CDR1 DFQATT and CDR2 SNEGSKA (reference sequence). The CDR3 consists of 13 residues. In DNA, the CDR3 is TGCAGTGCTAGGGACCTCGTGTCGAACATTCAGTACTTC. Translation: CSARDLVSNIQYF.

This clonotype was observed at least ten times. The chain has TRBV2 and TRBJ1-5; TRBD1 might be the D (5 bases). CDR1 is SNHLY, CDR2 FYNNEI, per germline. The V end lost 8 bases, the J end lost 5 bases, and 10 bases lay between the germline ends. CDR3 length: 12 residues. This CDR3 reads CASGGTDQPQHF. The CDR3 DNA follows: TGTGCCAGCGGGGGGACGGATCAGCCCCAGCATTTT.

The chain links TRBV10-2 to TRBJ2-1; TRBD2 matches at 16 bases. The junction had 9 bases not matched to a gene; V was cut back by 6 bases and J by 13 bases. CDR3 length: 15 amino acids. Germline V gene data show CDR1 as WSHSY and CDR2 as SAAADI. CDR3 residues: CASRGLAGGRPEQFF. In DNA, the CDR3 is TGCGCCAGCAGGGGACTAGCGGGAGGGCGTCCCGAACAGTTCTTC.

The genes are TRBV7-2 and TRBJ2-1; the match to TRBD2 covers 7 bases. The CDR3 is 14 amino acids. The germline CDR1 and CDR2 sequences are SGHTA and FQGNSA. Germline trimming cut 6 bases from V and 1 base from J; bases unmatched to any gene: 3. The CDR3 sequence is CASRRGGSYNEQFF. In DNA form, the CDR3 reads TGTGCCAGCAGGAGGGGAGGGTCCTACAATGAGCAGTTCTTC.

V and J are TRBV10-3 and TRBJ2-7, with 7 bases that match TRBD2. Germline CDR1 ENHRY, CDR2 SYGVKD. This CDR3 contains 14 residues. V gave up 4 bases and J gave up 2 bases; unmatched junction bases: 5. CDR3 in amino acids: CAISGRDYTYEQYF. The CDR3 nucleotides are TGTGCCATCAGTGGCCGGGACTACACCTACGAGCAGTACTTC.

This clonotype was counted at least ten times. This chain uses TRBV10-2 with TRBJ2-2, with TRBD1 matching 8 bases. Germline assignment: CDR1 WSHSY and CDR2 SAAADI. After removal of 5 bases from V and 7 bases from J, the junction contained 3 bases not matched to a gene. The CDR3 consists of 13 residues. The DNA for the CDR3 is TGCGCCAGCAGTTGGACAGGGATCGGGGAGCTGTTTTTT. Translating it yields CASSWTGIGELFF.

This clonotype has at least ten counts. The chain uses TRBV11-2 and TRBJ1-5, with D perhaps matching TRBD1 (5 bases). Germline CDR1 and CDR2: SGHAT and FQNNGV. Trimming took 1 base from V and 5 from J, leaving 9 bases between them. The CDR3 is 14 amino acids. The CDR3: CASSLGPGDQPQHF. CDR3 DNA: TGTGCCAGCAGCTTAGGGCCGGGGGATCAGCCCCAGCATTTT.

This clonotype appeared many times. The chain links TRBV12-3 or TRBV12-4 to TRBJ1-2, with TRBD1 matching over 7 bases. V lost 8 bases, J lost 4 bases, and 13 bases stayed unmatched. The CDR3 is 15 residues long. The CDR3 region is CASRKGAGKSYGYTF. The CDR3 nucleotides read TGTGCCAGCCGTAAGGGGGCAGGGAAAAGCTATGGCTACACCTTC.

In this sample, this clonotype turned up many times. The J gene is TRBJ1-1, the V gene TRBV28; D is ambiguous. The germline V gene encodes CDR1 MDHEN and CDR2 SYDVKM. This CDR3 comprises 14 residues. V shed 2 bases and J shed 0 bases, with 7 bases lying between them. CDR3 sequence: CASSLQIMNTEAFF. The DNA of the CDR3 is TGTGCCAGCAGTTTACAGATAATGAACACTGAAGCTTTCTTT.

The chain carries TRBV7-9 and TRBJ1-2, with 9 bases matching TRBD1. Germline CDR1 is SEHNR and CDR2 is FQNEAQ (reference sequence). This CDR3 region has 16 residues. V was pared by 1 base and J by 8 bases, with 11 bases of the junction left unmatched. The CDR3 nucleotides are TGTGCCAGCAGCTTAGATGTAAACAGGGGGCGGGAAGGCTACACCTTC. This encodes CASSLDVNRGREGYTF.

This clonotype was seen at least ten times. This chain's CDR3 is CASSLEGSGGEQFF. The DNA for the CDR3 is TGCGCCAGCAGCTTGGAGGGTAGCGGGGGAGAGCAGTTCTTC. This rearrangement joins TRBV5-1 to TRBJ2-1; 9 nucleotides align to TRBD2. V gave up 0 bases and J gave up 10 bases; unmatched junction bases: 5. In germline, CDR1 is SGHRS, CDR2 YFSETQ. The CDR3 consists of 14 residues. Full variable domain (rest looked up from reference TRBV5-1 and TRBJ2-1): KAGVTQTPRYLIKTRGQQVTLSCSPISGHRSVSWYQQTPGQGLQFLFEYFSETQRNKGNFPGRFSGRQFSNSRSEMNVSTLELGDSALYLCASSLEGSGGEQFFGPGTRLTVL.

This clonotype was found a few times. The chain has TRBV11-2 and TRBJ2-7; no clear D gene. Germline V gene lookup returns CDR1 SGHAT and CDR2 FQNNGV. The length of the CDR3 is 13 residues. Deletions cut 0 bases from V and 5 bases from J, with 8 bases between. The CDR3 coding sequence is TGTGCCAGCAGCTTAGATGGGCTGAACGAGCAGTACTTC. This encodes CASSLDGLNEQYF.